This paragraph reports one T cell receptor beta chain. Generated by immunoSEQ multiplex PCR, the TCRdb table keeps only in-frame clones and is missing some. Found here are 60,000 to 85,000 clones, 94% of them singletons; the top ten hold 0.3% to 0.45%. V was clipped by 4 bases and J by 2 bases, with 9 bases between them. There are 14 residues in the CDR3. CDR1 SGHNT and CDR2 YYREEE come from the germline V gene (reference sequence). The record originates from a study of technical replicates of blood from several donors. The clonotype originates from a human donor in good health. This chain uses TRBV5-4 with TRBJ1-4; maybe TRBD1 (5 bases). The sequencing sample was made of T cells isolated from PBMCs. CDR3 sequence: CASSPGSTNEKLFF. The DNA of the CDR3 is TGTGCCAGCAGCCCAGGGTCCACTAATGAAAAACTGTTTTTT.